The 21 T cell receptor beta chains below were found in one sample sequenced in a study of T cell clusters in autoimmune cytopenias. Multiplex touch-down PCR amplified TRB using TRB-A and TRB-B pools in one tube. TCRdb reanalyzed the multiplex PCR reads and collapses them to one entry per CDR3 protein, without DNA. The sample has approximately 5,500 distinct CDR3 sequences, and its top ten clones hold more than 30%. Each sample's input was roughly 270 ng genomic DNA, some 40,000 genome equivalents. The sample was also reused in another study, on T cell repertoires in aging, cancer and after chemotherapy.

Specimen: peripheral blood. All receptors come from a human donor in good health.

This clonotype shows up as medium-sized by frequency. The rearrangement links TRBV27 to TRBJ2-3; TCRdb designates TRBD1, a call that cannot be tested without DNA. The CDR3 is 16 amino acids. Germline CDR1 reads MNHEY; CDR2 reads SMNVEV (reference sequence). CDR3: CASSLRGGISTDTQYF.

This rearrangement joins TRBV27 to TRBJ2-5; TCRdb names TRBD1, which stays unverified in the absence of DNA. The CDR3 loop spans 15 amino acids. Germline lookup yields CDR1 MNHEY and CDR2 SMNVEV (reference sequence). CDR3 sequence: CASSPPGRDQETQYF.

This chain uses TRBV5-1 with TRBJ2-3. The CDR3 has 11 amino acids. The germline V gene encodes CDR1 SGHRS and CDR2 YFSETQ. The CDR3 protein is CASSVTDTQYF.

J is TRBJ2-3 and V is TRBV6-5; TCRdb selects TRBD2, and the lack of DNA leaves this call unchecked. This CDR3 comprises 15 residues. Per germline, CDR1 MNHEY and CDR2 SVGAGI. CDR3 in amino acids: CASSSGGADADTQYF.

This chain connects TRBV12-3 or TRBV12-4 to TRBJ1-6; the TRBD1 assignment by TCRdb is unverifiable without DNA. CDR3 length equals 18 residues. This chain's CDR3 is CANSLDRRKRGTNSPLHF.

This rearrangement joins TRBV10-3 to TRBJ1-2. The CDR3 sequence is 12 residues long. Germline V gene data show CDR1 as ENHRY and CDR2 as SYGVKD. This CDR3 is CAITTHGYGYTF.

This chain uses TRBV27 with TRBJ2-1; with no DNA, the TCRdb D assignment of TRBD1 cannot be verified. The CDR3 contains 15 residues. Per germline, CDR1 MNHEY and CDR2 SMNVEV (reference sequence). Here the CDR3 reads CASTPGQRRDNEQFF.

The chain has TRBV2 and TRBJ1-5; absent DNA, TCRdb's TRBD1 call cannot be checked. Germline V gene sequence: CDR1 SNHLY, CDR2 FYNNEI. There are 15 residues in the CDR3. CDR3 loop: CASSDWGGGNQPQHF.

The chain recombines TRBV5-1 with TRBJ1-2. The germline V gene has CDR1 SGHRS and CDR2 YFSETQ. CDR3 length equals 14 residues. CDR3 sequence: CASSLEGGRYGYTF. The variable domain in full, completed from reference TRBV5-1 and TRBJ1-2, reads KAGVTQTPRYLIKTRGQQVTLSCSPISGHRSVSWYQQTPGQGLQFLFEYFSETQRNKGNFPGRFSGRQFSNSRSEMNVSTLELGDSALYLCASSLEGGRYGYTFGSGTRLTVV.

This chain links TRBV24-1 with TRBJ2-3; TCRdb outputs TRBD1, but without DNA this stays unchecked. Germline V lookup: CDR1 KGHDR, CDR2 SFDVKD. This CDR3 region has 16 residues. CDR3 protein: CATSDPGTGAPDTQYF.

The chain employs TRBV18 and TRBJ1-5; as DNA is missing, the TRBD1 call by TCRdb cannot be tested. This CDR3 has 16 amino acids. Germline lookup yields CDR1 KGHSH and CDR2 LQKENI. The CDR3: CASSPGTGNPNQPQHF.

The chain carries TRBV6-6 and TRBJ2-5; the D call from TCRdb, TRBD1, cannot be confirmed without DNA. The V gene's germline CDR1 is MNHNY and CDR2 SVGAGI (reference sequence). The CDR3 runs 15 residues. CDR3 loop: CASSKGGAEQETQYF.

The V call is TRBV4-1, the J call TRBJ2-3; the D call of TRBD2 rests on TCRdb alone, since no DNA is present to check it. CDR3 length: 16 residues. Germline CDR1 reads MGHRA; CDR2 reads YSYEKL. The CDR3: CASSASGGHSTDTQYF.

This clonotype is classed as medium-sized (0.01 to 0.1%) by frequency. V and J are TRBV19 and TRBJ2-7; no DNA is available, so the TRBD2 call from TCRdb remains unchecked. Germline V lookup: CDR1 LNHDA, CDR2 SQIVND (reference sequence). The CDR3 contains 14 residues. The CDR3 sequence is CASSISAGTYEQYF.

V and J are TRBV19 and TRBJ1-5; absent DNA, TCRdb's TRBD1 call cannot be checked. This CDR3 has 13 amino acids. The germline V gene has CDR1 LNHDA and CDR2 SQIVND (reference sequence). The CDR3 here is CASKERGVQPQHF. The whole variable domain, remainder taken from reference TRBV19 and TRBJ1-5, is DGGITQSPKYLFRKEGQNVTLSCEQNLNHDAMYWYRQDPGQGLRLIYYSQIVNDFQKGDIAEGYSVSREKKESFPLTVTSAQKNPTAFYLCASKERGVQPQHFGDGTRLSIL.

V usage is TRBV15 and J usage is TRBJ1-3; with no DNA, the TCRdb D assignment of TRBD1 cannot be verified. The V gene's germline CDR1 is LNHNV and CDR2 YYDKDF (reference sequence). This CDR3 is 17 amino acids long. This CDR3 reads CATSSGDRRVSGNTIYF.

This clonotype is called medium-sized (0.01 to 0.1%) based on its frequency. The rearrangement links TRBV19 to TRBJ1-5. This CDR3 spans 14 amino acids. The germline V gene has CDR1 LNHDA and CDR2 SQIVND (reference sequence). The chain's CDR3 is CASSPTGPHQPQHF.

This clonotype is classed as medium-sized by frequency. The gene calls are TRBV29-1 and TRBJ1-1; TCRdb selects TRBD1, and the lack of DNA leaves this call unchecked. Germline V CDR1 and CDR2: SQVTM, ANQGSEA. This CDR3 is built from 13 residues. CDR3: CSVRQGGNTEAFF.

This chain uses TRBV5-1 with TRBJ2-7. This CDR3 has 13 residues. Germline V gene sequence: CDR1 SGHRS, CDR2 YFSETQ. The CDR3 here is CASSVGTSYEQYF.

This chain joins TRBV12-3 or TRBV12-4 and TRBJ2-5; TCRdb's D call, TRBD1, is unchecked because there is no DNA. The CDR3 runs 14 residues. The CDR3 here is CASSLGGAQETQYF.

This clonotype ranks as medium-sized in terms of frequency. V and J are TRBV15 and TRBJ2-4; TCRdb's D call of TRBD2 is untestable without DNA. CDR3 length: 15 amino acids. Germline V gene data show CDR1 as LNHNV and CDR2 as YYDKDF (reference sequence). The CDR3 spells CATSRGGLEVNIQYF.